This entry lists 29 T cell receptor beta chains sequenced from one sample in a study of prognosis after radiotherapy for stage I lung cancer. Two-round multiplex PCR on genomic DNA was the method by which TCR beta CDR3 was amplified. Specific primers for each TRBV and TRBJ gene were what first-round PCR used. TCRdb recomputed calls from the multiplex PCR reads with MiXCR, one row per CDR3 protein. The sample gives fewer than 20,000 distinct CDR3 sequences, around 44% of which show up once; approximately 40% is in the top ten. The specimen comprised PBMCs, sampled before or after stereotactic body radiation therapy (not recorded which). These receptors came from a donor aged 50 or older with non-small cell lung cancer.

This clonotype was observed at least ten times. This chain joins TRBV20-1 and TRBJ2-2; 8 bases are a match to TRBD2. After removal of 1 base from V and 3 bases from J, the junction contained 1 base not matched to a gene. CDR1 is DFQATT, CDR2 SNEGSKA, per germline (reference sequence). This CDR3 is 14 amino acids long. CDR3 amino acids: CSARAGGDTGELFF. In DNA form, the CDR3 reads TGCAGTGCTAGAGCGGGAGGGGACACCGGGGAGCTGTTTTTT.

This clonotype was recorded many times. The J gene is TRBJ2-5, the V gene TRBV6-2 or TRBV6-3; D possibly corresponds to TRBD1 (5 bases). The CDR3 has 13 residues. From germline, CDR1 is MNHEY and CDR2 SVGEGT. The germline V and J ends were trimmed by 6 bases and 5 bases, with 13 bases remaining between them. The CDR3, as DNA: TGTGCCAGCAGCCACAGGATGGCGGAGACCCAGTACTTC. As protein: CASSHRMAETQYF.

At least ten counts were recorded for this clonotype. The chain employs TRBV20-1 and TRBJ2-3; TRBD1 agrees at 10 bases. This CDR3 is 15 amino acids long. J gave up 3 bases and V 6 bases, and 9 bases lay outside the gene matches. In germline, CDR1 is DFQATT, CDR2 SNEGSKA (reference sequence). The CDR3 nucleotides read TGCAGTGCGCTAGACAGGGGGCGAGGGACAGATACGCAGTATTTT. It is translated as CSALDRGRGTDTQYF.

This clonotype was recorded at least ten times. V is TRBV28 and J is TRBJ2-1; the match to TRBD2 covers 7 bases. The V gene's germline CDR1 is MDHEN and CDR2 SYDVKM. CDR3 length: 15 residues. V gave up 7 bases and J gave up 2 bases; unmatched junction bases: 8. Here the CDR3 DNA reads TGTGCCAGCAATCCCCAGCGGGGCCCCTACAATGAGCAGTTCTTC. As protein: CASNPQRGPYNEQFF.

Concerning this clonotype itself: A far bigger clonotype differs at one base, so this is likely a read error. The chain joins TRBV6-9 to TRBJ1-2, with 7 bases matching TRBD1. V lost 4 bases and J lost 5; bases outside the gene matches: 13. CDR1 is MNHGY and CDR2 is SVAAGI in the germline V gene. There are 16 residues in the CDR3. CDR3 in amino acids: CASSSLFGQGGYGYTF. DNA of the CDR3: TGTGCCAGCAGTTCACTCTTTGGGCAGGGGGGGTATGGCTACACCTTC.

About this clonotype itself: This clone may be a read error of a much larger clone one base away. The chain couples TRBV7-9 to TRBJ1-4; 9 bases map to TRBD1. CDR1 and CDR2 from the germline V gene are SEHNR and FQNEAQ (reference sequence). The V and J ends lost 5 bases and 6 bases, in that order; junction bases with no gene match: 4. The CDR3 has 14 amino acids. CDR3: CASSRTGVDEKLFF. As DNA, the CDR3 is TGTGCCAGCAGCCGGACAGGGGTCGATGAAAAACTGTTTTTT. Combining the CDR3 with reference TRBV7-9 and TRBJ1-4 gives the whole variable domain DTGVSQNPRHKITKRGQNVTFRCDPISEHNRLYWYRQTLGQGPEFLTYFQNEAQLEKSRLLSDRFSAERPKGSFSTLEIQRTEQGDSAMYLCASSRTGVDEKLFFGSGTQLSVL.

This clonotype was observed a handful of times. The CDR3 DNA reads TGCAGTGCTAGGCCACTTCTTGGAGGTTCGATTTTTGTAGATACGCAGTATTTT. This sequence encodes CSARPLLGGSIFVDTQYF. This rearrangement joins TRBV20-1 to TRBJ2-3; D might be TRBD2 (5 bases). Deletions cut 3 bases from V and 5 bases from J, with 27 bases between. This CDR3 is 18 amino acids long. Germline V gene sequence: CDR1 DFQATT, CDR2 SNEGSKA (reference sequence).

Of note for this clonotype: A much larger clonotype is one base distant, so this may be a read error. The V gene is TRBV5-6, the J gene TRBJ1-1; 11 nucleotides match TRBD1. CDR3 length: 16 amino acids. J lost 7 bases, V lost 4 bases, and 12 bases had no gene match. In germline, CDR1 is SGHDT, CDR2 YYEEEE. The CDR3 spells CASSRGQGAKGGEAFF. Written as DNA, the CDR3 is TGTGCCAGCAGCCGAGGACAGGGGGCTAAGGGGGGTGAAGCTTTCTTT. Drawing the rest from reference TRBV5-6 and TRBJ1-1, the complete variable domain is DAGVTQSPTHLIKTRGQQVTLRCSPKSGHDTVSWYQQALGQGPQFIFQYYEEEERQRGNFPDRFSGHQFPNYSSELNVNALLLGDSALYLCASSRGQGAKGGEAFFGQGTRLTVV.

This chain joins TRBV19 and TRBJ1-5, with TRBD1 matching 7 bases. The germline V gene encodes CDR1 LNHDA and CDR2 SQIVND (reference sequence). The J segment lost 7 bases and the V segment lost 4 bases, leaving 13 bases of the junction unmatched. The length of the CDR3 is 16 residues. This CDR3 reads CASSTTGYEARQPQHF. Written as DNA, the CDR3 is TGTGCCAGTAGTACGACAGGGTATGAAGCACGGCAGCCCCAGCATTTT.

The rearrangement uses TRBV6-2 or TRBV6-3 and TRBJ2-1; D is undetermined. Germline loops: CDR1 MNHEY, CDR2 SVGEGT. The CDR3 loop spans 13 amino acids. Trimming shortened V by 5 bases and J by 11 bases, and 16 bases separated the two germline ends. The CDR3 loop reads CASSKNDQPQQFF. CDR3 in DNA: TGTGCCAGCAGTAAAAACGACCAACCCCAGCAGTTCTTC.

This clonotype occurred many times. The chain links TRBV28 to TRBJ1-4, with a weak D call TRBD1 (6 bases). CDR3 length: 15 amino acids. Trimming took off 4 bases at V and 2 bases at J, with 11 bases between the two ends. Looked up from germline, CDR1 is MDHEN and CDR2 is SYDVKM. CDR3 region: CASSWGRGTNEKLFF. The CDR3 DNA follows: TGTGCCAGCAGTTGGGGGCGGGGTACTAATGAAAAACTGTTTTTT.

The CDR3 DNA reads as TGCGCCAGCAGCTTGGGCGGGACAGGGAGCAATGAGCAGTTCTTC. This sequence encodes CASSLGGTGSNEQFF. The rearrangement joins TRBV5-1 to TRBJ2-1; 9 bases are a match to TRBD1. Per germline, CDR1 SGHRS and CDR2 YFSETQ. The CDR3 is 15 residues long. V shed 0 bases and J 6 bases; nucleotides not matched to a gene: 4.

This clonotype was found many times. The chain recombines TRBV11-3 with TRBJ1-1; 8 nucleotides align to TRBD1. Unmatched junction bases numbered 12, after V lost 5 bases and J lost 7 bases. Germline CDR1 SGHNT, CDR2 YENEEA. This CDR3 is built from 15 residues. CDR3 amino acids: CASSLGQGPTDEAFF. The CDR3 DNA reads as TGTGCCAGCAGCCTAGGACAGGGACCTACCGATGAAGCTTTCTTT. Combining the CDR3 with reference TRBV11-3 and TRBJ1-1 gives the whole variable domain EAGVVQSPRYKIIEKKQPVAFWCNPISGHNTLYWYLQNLGQGPELLIRYENEEAVDDSQLPKDRFSAERLKGVDSTLKIQPAELGDSAVYLCASSLGQGPTDEAFFGQGTRLTVV.

CDR3 sequence (DNA): TGTGCCAGCAGTTTACTAGTGGGAGTTGAGCAGTACTTC. It specifies CASSLLVGVEQYF. The chain is built from TRBV27 and TRBJ2-7, with a tentative D call TRBD2 (5 bases). Germline values: CDR1 MNHEY, CDR2 SMNVEV (reference sequence). V gave up 2 bases and J gave up 7 bases, with 12 bases separating them. The CDR3 runs 13 residues.

This clonotype has ten or more counts. The chain recombines TRBV27 with TRBJ2-6; 9 nucleotides align to TRBD1. Trimming took 6 bases from V and 0 from J; bases not matched to a gene: 9. The CDR3 length is 18 residues. Germline CDR1 MNHEY, CDR2 SMNVEV (reference sequence). The CDR3: CASRARDRDLSGANVLTF. DNA for the CDR3: TGTGCCAGCAGAGCCCGGGACAGGGATCTCTCTGGGGCCAACGTCCTGACTTTC.

This clonotype was seen repeatedly, ten times or more. This chain's CDR3 is CASFPDWGNTEAFF. Written as DNA, the CDR3 is TGTGCCAGCTTCCCCGATTGGGGTAACACTGAAGCTTTCTTT. The gene calls are TRBV18 and TRBJ1-1; D ambiguous. This CDR3 spans 14 amino acids. V was shortened by 7 bases and J by 2 bases, with 14 bases between the two germline ends. The germline gives CDR1 KGHSH, CDR2 LQKENI.

On this clonotype itself: This probably arose from a read error, given a far larger clone one base away. The V gene is TRBV6-2 or TRBV6-3, the J gene TRBJ2-3, with a weak D call TRBD2 (6 bases). Germline CDR1 MNHEY, CDR2 SVGEGT. V shed 0 bases and J shed 8 bases, with 21 bases lying between them. CDR3 length: 17 amino acids. The CDR3 DNA reads TGTGCCAGCAGTTACTCGATCCTATCGGGAGTGGCAGGTACGCAGTATTTT. Translated, it gives CASSYSILSGVAGTQYF.

This clonotype was counted many times. The CDR3 DNA reads as TGCGCCAGCAGCCCGCGAAGAGCCAGCGGGAGGCGACAAGAGACCCAGTACTTC. Translated: CASSPRRASGRRQETQYF. This sequence joins TRBV5-1 and TRBJ2-5; the match to TRBD2 covers 9 bases. The CDR3 is made up of 18 amino acids. CDR1 SGHRS and CDR2 YFSETQ come from the germline V gene. V lost 4 bases to trimming and J lost 2 bases; unmatched junction nucleotides: 15.

The rearrangement links TRBV27 to TRBJ2-1; possible D gene TRBD1, 6 bases. In germline, CDR1 is MNHEY, CDR2 SMNVEV (reference sequence). V lost 5 bases and J 9 bases, leaving 17 bases between the germline ends. CDR3 length equals 14 residues. The CDR3 sequence is CASSPQGFMIEQFF. CDR3 bases: TGTGCCAGCAGTCCGCAGGGGTTCATGATTGAGCAGTTCTTC.

This chain joins TRBV6-2 or TRBV6-3 and TRBJ1-5, with 7 bases lining up with TRBD1. V was clipped by 5 bases and J by 9 bases; unmatched bases: 13. The CDR3 covers 15 residues. Germline CDR1 and CDR2: MNHEY and SVGEGT. As DNA, the CDR3 is TGTGCCAGCAGTGAAGGGGCAGGGGGGGTGAGGCCCCAGCATTTT. Translating gives CASSEGAGGVRPQHF.

In this sample, this clonotype turned up once. The gene calls are TRBV6-4 and TRBJ1-2, with TRBD1 identical over 7 bases. The CDR3 has 14 amino acids. Germline assignment: CDR1 MRHNA and CDR2 SNTAGT. J lost 8 bases, V lost 2 bases, and 8 bases had no gene match. The chain's CDR3 is CASSDPQGRGGYTF. CDR3 nucleotide sequence: TGTGCCAGCAGTGACCCACAGGGGAGAGGGGGCTACACCTTC.

In regard to this clonotype: A read error is possible here, since a much larger clone lies one base away. This chain's CDR3 is CASSRTGCDEKLFF. CDR3 nucleotides: TGTGCCAGCAGCCGGACAGGGTGCGATGAAAAACTGTTTTTT. The chain uses TRBV7-9 and TRBJ1-4, with 8 bases that match TRBD1. V shed 5 bases and J 6 bases; nucleotides not matched to a gene: 5. Germline V gene data show CDR1 as SEHNR and CDR2 as FQNEAQ (reference sequence). The CDR3 has 14 amino acids.

This clonotype turned up a few times. The rearrangement joins TRBV29-1 to TRBJ1-4; possible D gene TRBD1, 5 bases. Germline CDR1 and CDR2: SQVTM and ANQGSEA. The CDR3 has 12 residues. V lost 3 bases to trimming and J lost 7 bases, with 9 bases between them. The CDR3 DNA sequence: TGCAGCGTTGACCTCGGGGGTGAAAAACTGTTTTTT. Translation gives CSVDLGGEKLFF. Using reference TRBV29-1 and TRBJ1-4 for the parts outside the CDR3, the full variable domain is SAVISQKPSRDICQRGTSLTIQCQVDSQVTMMFWYRQQPGQSLTLIATANQGSEATYESGFVIDKFPISRPNLTFSTLTVSNMSPEDSSIYLCSVDLGGEKLFFGSGTQLSVL.

This clonotype was found many times. The J gene is TRBJ1-6, the V gene TRBV5-1; 9 positions agree with TRBD1. This CDR3 comprises 18 residues. The ends lost 4 bases at V and 9 bases at J; junction bases unmatched: 17. The germline V gene has CDR1 SGHRS and CDR2 YFSETQ. CDR3 region: CASSHLPGTGKVGSPLHF. In DNA, the CDR3 is TGCGCCAGCAGCCACCTGCCGGGGACAGGGAAGGTTGGTTCACCCCTCCACTTT.

This clonotype was found many times. V usage is TRBV5-1 and J usage is TRBJ1-6, with a weak D call TRBD1 (5 bases). The V gene lost 0 bases and the J gene lost 7 bases, with 11 bases spanning the gap. The V gene's germline CDR1 is SGHRS and CDR2 YFSETQ. This CDR3 has 15 amino acids. The DNA of the CDR3 is TGCGCCAGCAGCTTGGAAGCGGGGGGGAATTCACCCCTCCACTTT. This sequence encodes CASSLEAGGNSPLHF.

Regarding this clonotype: This may come from a read error, since a much larger clone is one base off. The chain carries TRBV28 and TRBJ2-4; a possible D gene is TRBD2 (6 bases). The CDR3 extends over 15 amino acids. V was shortened by 6 bases and J by 8 bases, with 20 bases between the two germline ends. Germline V CDR1 and CDR2: MDHEN, SYDVKM. The CDR3 loop is CASSQTDGGVHIQYF. The CDR3 nucleotides are TGTGCCAGCAGCCAAACCGACGGAGGGGTACACATTCAGTACTTC.

The chain couples TRBV2 to TRBJ2-3; tentative D call: TRBD2 (5 bases). CDR1 SNHLY and CDR2 FYNNEI come from the germline V gene. Trimming took off 7 bases at V and 2 bases at J, with 16 bases between the two ends. This CDR3 region has 15 residues. As DNA, the CDR3 is TGTGCCAGCACCTGTAACGGGGTTAACACAGATACGCAGTATTTT. Amino acid sequence: CASTCNGVNTDTQYF.

A word on this clonotype: Only one base separates this from a far larger clonotype, so it likely reflects a read error. Lacking the conserved final phenylalanine or tryptophan, this CDR3 likely reflects a read error. The V call is TRBV6-5, the J call TRBJ1-1; D unresolved. Germline lookup yields CDR1 MNHEY and CDR2 SVGAGI. The ends were cut back, 6 bases at V and 0 bases at J, with 8 bases in the middle. The CDR3 has 13 residues. The CDR3 reads CASSGLLNTEAFL. CDR3 DNA: TGTGCCAGCAGCGGTCTCTTGAACACTGAAGCTTTCTTA.

As regards this clonotype: This likely reflects a read error, since a far larger clone is one base away. The rearrangement uses TRBV6-5 and TRBJ2-7; D gene ambiguous. The CDR3 totals 14 residues. Germline V gives CDR1 MNHEY, CDR2 SVGAGI. Trimming stripped 6 bases from V and 0 bases from J, with 12 bases between. CDR3 protein: CASRTSGGSYEQYF. The CDR3 DNA follows: TGTGCCAGCAGGACTTCTGGCGGCTCCTACGAGCAGTACTTC.